This entry concerns a single T cell receptor beta chain. Trimming cost V 2 bases and J 6 bases; bases outside gene matches: 9. Germline CDR1 reads SGHDT; CDR2 reads YYEEEE. The CDR3 totals 16 residues. The entry originates in a study of cytomegalovirus exposure and HLA in healthy donors. TCRdb's table, derived via immunoSEQ multiplex PCR, lists solely in-frame clones and lacks some. The table lists about 73,000 clones, approximately 90% of them singletons. The sequence was obtained from a young woman in good health and CMV-seropositive. Sequenced input: PBMCs. The chain joins TRBV5-6 to TRBJ2-7, with TRBD2 matching over 12 bases. CDR3 in DNA: TGTGCCAGCAGCTTAATTTTGGAACTAGCGGGAGGCGAGCAGTACTTC. It is translated as CASSLILELAGGEQYF.